This entry lists 2 T cell receptor beta chains sequenced from one sample in a study of CD8+ T cells in alopecia areata (dated by TCRdb to 2016 to 2019). The treatment or condition label on this specimen signifies: oral pan-JAK inhibitor, 5-10 mg twice daily. The library came from the immunoSEQ multiplex PCR assay. RNA was extracted from all samples and reverse transcribed into cDNA as template for TCR sequencing. TCRdb stores this immuneACCESS table with in-frame sequences only. Part of the clones is absent; in the studies checked, under half of the shortfall reflects unresolved V genes, and no reason is known for the rest. The sample records 150,000 to 200,000 clones, roughly half of which are singletons. The ten largest clones capture over 9% of the sample. This material consisted of CD8+ T cells sorted from blood, taken around week 54, from a patient treated with tofacitinib. The receptors stem from a human donor with alopecia areata.

As to this clone: The same CDR3 is also encoded by other DNA sequences in this sample. The CDR3 protein is CASSIDGEETQYF. The CDR3 nucleotides are TGTGCCAGTAGTATTGACGGGGAAGAGACCCAGTACTTC. V usage is TRBV19 and J usage is TRBJ2-5; D is possibly TRBD2 (5 bases). Germline V gene sequence: CDR1 LNHDA, CDR2 SQIVND (reference sequence). This CDR3 has 13 amino acids. Trimming took off 3 bases at V and 3 bases at J, with 8 bases between the two ends. Using reference TRBV19 and TRBJ2-5 for the parts outside the CDR3, the full variable domain is DGGITQSPKYLFRKEGQNVTLSCEQNLNHDAMYWYRQDPGQGLRLIYYSQIVNDFQKGDIAEGYSVSREKKESFPLTVTSAQKNPTAFYLCASSIDGEETQYFGPGTRLLVL.

The chain employs TRBV7-9 and TRBJ2-1, with D perhaps matching TRBD1 (5 bases). Per germline, CDR1 SEHNR and CDR2 FQNEAQ (reference sequence). The ends were cut back, 5 bases at V and 5 bases at J, with 16 bases in the middle. This CDR3 is 15 amino acids long. The CDR3 DNA reads TGTGCCAGCAGCCCCCATCCGGACACCCACAATGAGCAGTTCTTC. Translated, it gives CASSPHPDTHNEQFF.